Presented here are 28 T cell receptor beta chains from one specimen sequenced in a study of cytomegalovirus exposure and HLA in healthy donors. The PCR was carried out with 60 Vbeta primers and 13 Jbeta primers. Assay used: immunoSEQ multiplex PCR; TCRdb lists only in-frame clones, some missing. This sample has 100,000 to 150,000 clones, with about three quarters found just once. The sequencing sample was made of PBMCs. These receptors all stem from a woman in her fifties or sixties in good health and CMV-seropositive.

The chain recombines TRBV14 with TRBJ2-5; 7 bases match TRBD2. CDR3 length: 15 amino acids. Trimming at V came to 2 bases and at J to 5 bases, leaving 8 bases not matched to a gene. Per germline, CDR1 SGHDN and CDR2 FVKESK. CDR3 coding DNA: TGTGCCAGCAGCCAACCTAGGACTAGTGGGGAGACCCAGTACTTC. This translates into CASSQPRTSGETQYF.

The rearrangement links TRBV5-1 to TRBJ1-2; a possible D gene is TRBD1 (6 bases). Deletions cut 0 bases from V and 4 bases from J, with 10 bases between. The CDR3 covers 14 residues. The germline CDR1 and CDR2 sequences are SGHRS and YFSETQ. In DNA, the CDR3 is TGCGCCAGCAGCTTGGAAGGGACACGCTATGGCTACACCTTC. It translates to CASSLEGTRYGYTF.

The chain uses TRBV19 and TRBJ1-5; maybe TRBD1 (6 bases). V was pared by 4 bases and J by 5 bases, with 12 bases between. The germline V gene has CDR1 LNHDA and CDR2 SQIVND (reference sequence). CDR3 length: 14 residues. CDR3 in DNA: TGTGCCAGTAGTAAGACAGGTTGGGATCAGCCCCAGCATTTT. This codes for CASSKTGWDQPQHF.

The V call is TRBV7-2, the J call TRBJ2-7, with a possible D match to TRBD1 (5 bases). The CDR3 is 13 residues long. V lost 1 base to trimming and J lost 5 bases, with 9 bases between them. Per germline, CDR1 SGHTA and CDR2 FQGNSA. CDR3 amino acids: CASSLEGLNEQYF. The CDR3 nucleotides are TGTGCCAGCAGCTTAGAGGGGTTGAACGAGCAGTACTTC. Looking up the rest from reference TRBV7-2 and TRBJ2-7 gives the full variable domain: GAGVSQSPSNKVTEKGKDVELRCDPISGHTALYWYRQSLGQGLEFLIYFQGNSAPDKSGLPSDRFSAERTGGSVSTLTIQRTQQEDSAVYLCASSLEGLNEQYFGPGTRLTVT.

The rearrangement joins TRBV6-5 to TRBJ1-4, with a tentative D call TRBD1 (5 bases). Germline V gene sequence: CDR1 MNHEY, CDR2 SVGAGI. CDR3 length: 15 amino acids. Deletions cut 6 bases from V and 5 bases from J, with 16 bases between. The CDR3: CASSPTGVQNEKLFF. CDR3 in DNA: TGTGCCAGCAGCCCCACGGGGGTCCAAAATGAAAAACTGTTTTTT.

This chain links TRBV7-3 with TRBJ1-4; no firm D call. Trimming shortened V by 5 bases and J by 3 bases, and 13 bases separated the two germline ends. The CDR3 loop spans 15 amino acids. CDR1 and CDR2 from the germline V gene are SGHTA and FQGTGA. CDR3 sequence: CASSPTGSPNEKLFF. In DNA form, the CDR3 reads TGTGCCAGCAGCCCCACCGGGTCCCCTAATGAAAAACTGTTTTTT.

The chain couples TRBV13 to TRBJ2-5, with TRBD2 matching over 10 bases. With 0 bases clipped from V and 4 bases from J, the junction kept 5 bases outside the gene matches. Germline lookup yields CDR1 PRHDT and CDR2 FYEKMQ (reference sequence). This CDR3 is 16 amino acids long. In DNA form, the CDR3 reads TGTGCCAGCAGCTTAGGTCGAGCGGGGGGGCGAGAGACCCAGTACTTC. Its protein is CASSLGRAGGRETQYF.

With regard to this clone: Different DNA sequences within this sample yield the same CDR3. V is TRBV7-9 and J is TRBJ1-1, with 9 bases lining up with TRBD1. With V trimmed by 4 bases and J by 1 base, 1 base remained unmatched. In germline, CDR1 is SEHNR, CDR2 FQNEAQ (reference sequence). The CDR3 is 14 amino acids. The CDR3 is CASSSGQGNTEAFF. CDR3 in DNA: TGTGCCAGCAGCTCGGGACAGGGGAACACTGAAGCTTTCTTT.

The V and J genes are TRBV15 and TRBJ2-5, with D perhaps TRBD2 (6 bases). V was cut by 0 bases and J by 5 bases, with 13 bases left in between. The V gene's germline CDR1 is LNHNV and CDR2 YYDKDF (reference sequence). The CDR3 loop spans 15 amino acids. The CDR3 sequence is CATSRDEAGSETQYF. The CDR3 DNA reads as TGTGCCACCAGCAGAGATGAGGCGGGGTCGGAGACCCAGTACTTC.

This chain uses TRBV27 with TRBJ2-7; a possible D gene is TRBD1 (6 bases). Germline CDR1 reads MNHEY; CDR2 reads SMNVEV (reference sequence). The length of the CDR3 is 14 residues. Trimming removed 3 bases at V and 2 bases at J, with 11 bases between. In DNA, the CDR3 is TGTGCCAGCAGTTTTGAACAGGGTACCTACGAGCAGTACTTC. Its protein product is CASSFEQGTYEQYF.

This clone was observed a handful of times. The rearrangement joins TRBV6-6 to TRBJ2-1, with TRBD2 matching 11 bases. After removal of 10 bases from V and 5 bases from J, the junction contained 7 bases not matched to a gene. This CDR3 is 14 amino acids long. From germline, CDR1 is MNHNY and CDR2 SVGAGI (reference sequence). Here the CDR3 DNA reads TGTGCCACCCTAGCGGGGGGTCGCAACAATGAGCAGTTCTTC. Translating it yields CATLAGGRNNEQFF.

The rearrangement uses TRBV2 and TRBJ2-5; tentatively, D is TRBD2 (5 bases). Germline CDR1 SNHLY, CDR2 FYNNEI. The CDR3 runs to 12 residues. V lost 8 bases and J 4 bases, leaving 11 bases between the germline ends. The CDR3 sequence is CASSRDRETQYF. CDR3 in DNA: TGTGCCAGCTCCCGGGATCGAGAGACCCAGTACTTC.

This clone appeared once. The chain is built from TRBV7-3 and TRBJ2-2; the match to TRBD1 covers 7 bases. The trim removed 2 bases at V and 3 bases at J, leaving 6 bases unmatched. The germline V gene encodes CDR1 SGHTA and CDR2 FQGTGA. This CDR3 has 16 amino acids. CDR3 nucleotides: TGTGCCAGCAGCTTACCCGGCAGGGGGTACACCGGGGAGCTGTTTTTT. Its translation is CASSLPGRGYTGELFF.

V is TRBV10-1 and J is TRBJ1-3; no definite D call. Germline CDR1 is WNHNN and CDR2 is SYGVQD (reference sequence). The CDR3 length is 15 residues. The V and J ends lost 5 bases and 5 bases respectively, with 16 bases between them. Here the CDR3 DNA reads TGCGCCAGCAGTCACGAGGTGAGAGAGAGAAACACCATATATTTT. It encodes CASSHEVRERNTIYF.

The gene calls are TRBV28 and TRBJ1-2, with 7 bases that match TRBD1. The V and J ends lost 6 bases and 5 bases, in that order; junction bases with no gene match: 6. The CDR3 consists of 13 residues. Germline assignment: CDR1 MDHEN and CDR2 SYDVKM. In nucleotides, the CDR3 is TGTGCCAGCAGCAAGCTGACAGGGTATGGCTACACCTTC. This translates into CASSKLTGYGYTF.

The V call is TRBV18, the J call TRBJ2-7, with unresolved D. The germline CDR1 and CDR2 sequences are KGHSH and LQKENI. V lost 3 bases and J lost 3, with 6 bases in between. There are 12 residues in the CDR3. In nucleotides, the CDR3 is TGTGCCAGCTCACCGAACAACTACGAGCAGTACTTC. Protein sequence: CASSPNNYEQYF.

The chain is built from TRBV29-1 and TRBJ2-4; 9 bases align to TRBD1. After removal of 3 bases from V and 8 bases from J, the junction contained 14 bases not matched to a gene. The CDR3 totals 16 residues. CDR1 SQVTM and CDR2 ANQGSEA come from the germline V gene. In DNA form, the CDR3 reads TGCAGCGTTGATCGTTGGGACAGGGAGTTTAGGGACATTCAGTACTTC. This translates into CSVDRWDREFRDIQYF.

The chain has TRBV10-3 and TRBJ2-1; 7 bases map to TRBD1. CDR1 and CDR2 (germline): ENHRY, SYGVKD. With 10 bases clipped from V and 6 bases from J, the junction kept 12 bases outside the gene matches. This CDR3 has 14 amino acids. The CDR3 loop reads CATRLRQGGNEQFF. CDR3 nucleotides: TGTGCCACCCGCCTTCGACAGGGCGGCAATGAGCAGTTCTTC.

The gene calls are TRBV6-5 and TRBJ2-7; 8 nucleotides align to TRBD1. The trim removed 3 bases at V and 1 base at J, leaving 5 bases unmatched. Germline CDR1 and CDR2: MNHEY and SVGAGI. This CDR3 comprises 15 residues. The CDR3 DNA is TGTGCCAGCAGTTATCAGGGGGCCTCATCCTACGAGCAGTACTTC. This gives the protein CASSYQGASSYEQYF.

The rearrangement links TRBV6-6 to TRBJ1-1, with 9 bases identical to TRBD1. Germline V gene sequence: CDR1 MNHNY, CDR2 SVGAGI (reference sequence). J lost 1 base, V lost 6 bases, and 6 bases had no gene match. The CDR3 consists of 15 residues. The DNA of the CDR3 is TGTGCCAGCAGGGGGGACAGGGTCACGAACACTGAAGCTTTCTTT. This encodes CASRGDRVTNTEAFF.

A word on this clone: One junction end disagrees with the germline gene, perhaps due to a read error. V and J are TRBV7-9 and TRBJ1-2, with D possibly being TRBD1 (5 bases). This CDR3 comprises 13 residues. Per germline, CDR1 SEHNR and CDR2 FQNEAQ (reference sequence). The CDR3 region has the DNA TGTTCCAGCAGCTTCCAGGGTGATGATGGCTACACCTTC. Translation gives CSSSFQGDDGYTF.

This clone was seen a single time. The chain employs TRBV27 and TRBJ2-5; D is uncertain. The J call could be wrong; TRBJ2-7 is a better fit for the DNA end. Germline CDR1 and CDR2: MNHEY and SMNVEV (reference sequence). CDR3 length: 12 residues. Here the CDR3 DNA reads TGTGCCGCGACGACACCTCCCCACGAGCAGTACTTC. Its translation: CAATTPPHEQYF.

The chain joins TRBV18 to TRBJ2-3, with D possibly TRBD1 on 5 matching bases. There are 14 residues in the CDR3. The ends were cut back, 3 bases at V and 6 bases at J, with 13 bases in the middle. CDR1 is KGHSH, CDR2 LQKENI, per germline. CDR3 protein: CASSPLGDVDTQYF. In DNA form, the CDR3 reads TGTGCCAGCTCACCCTTAGGGGATGTGGATACGCAGTATTTT.

The chain recombines TRBV28 with TRBJ2-2; TRBD1 aligns across 7 bases. Germline CDR1 and CDR2: MDHEN and SYDVKM. V shed 6 bases and J 6 bases; nucleotides not matched to a gene: 1. The CDR3 runs to 12 residues. The CDR3 protein is CASSGQAGELFF. The CDR3 coding sequence is TGTGCCAGCAGCGGACAGGCCGGGGAGCTGTTTTTT.

The CDR3 DNA is TGTGCCAGCAGCTTAGGGGACAGGGTCGGCTACACCTTC. The encoded protein is CASSLGDRVGYTF. The chain carries TRBV7-3 and TRBJ1-2; 9 nucleotides agree with TRBD1. The germline CDR1 and CDR2 sequences are SGHTA and FQGTGA. This CDR3 has 13 amino acids. Trimming cost V 2 bases and J 8 bases; bases outside gene matches: 3. Looking up the rest from reference TRBV7-3 and TRBJ1-2 gives the full variable domain: GAGVSQTPSNKVTEKGKYVELRCDPISGHTALYWYRQSLGQGPEFLIYFQGTGAADDSGLPNDRFFAVRPEGSVSTLKIQRTERGDSAVYLCASSLGDRVGYTFGSGTRLTVV.

The table lists this clone with a count of one. The chain uses TRBV9 and TRBJ2-1, with 12 bases that match TRBD2. J lost 8 bases, V lost 3 bases, and 6 bases had no gene match. Germline V gene sequence: CDR1 SGDLS, CDR2 YYNGEE. This CDR3 comprises 15 residues. CDR3 protein: CASSASGGASDEQFF. DNA of the CDR3: TGTGCCAGCAGCGCTAGCGGGGGGGCGTCGGATGAGCAGTTCTTC.

This chain links TRBV7-3 with TRBJ2-2, with 8 bases aligning to TRBD2. The germline CDR1 and CDR2 sequences are SGHTA and FQGTGA. CDR3 length: 15 amino acids. The V segment lost 5 bases and the J segment 6 bases; nucleotides outside the gene matches: 8. CDR3 sequence (DNA): TGTGCCAGCAGCCTCCTCGGGGGGGGTCCCGGGGAGCTGTTTTTT. Protein product: CASSLLGGGPGELFF.

This clone has only a few counts. The chain joins TRBV19 to TRBJ1-2, with 8 bases lining up with TRBD1. CDR1 and CDR2 from the germline V gene are LNHDA and SQIVND (reference sequence). The CDR3 totals 15 residues. The ends lost 6 bases at V and 10 bases at J; junction bases unmatched: 16. CDR3 in DNA: TGTGCCAGTAGCCAGTGGCCGACAGGGGCGACCTCCTACACCTTC. This sequence encodes CASSQWPTGATSYTF.